The clone carrying this TCR beta chain was detected many times. What it binds is unknown. These data originate in a study of spatial heterogeneity in lung cancer. Study-wide findings and caveats: The number of expanded tumor alpha and beta chains correlated with mutation number.

Time point here: sample taken at primary tumor resection. Extraction of whole RNA from tumor, nontumor lung or frozen PBMC preceded unsorted sequencing. Each CDR3 protein is one row after TCRdb ran MiXCR on the 5' RACE reads. The data show a few thousand distinct CDR3 sequences, roughly 8% seen once. This CDR3 is 13 amino acids long. The V end was cut by 1 base, the J end by 5 bases, with 9 bases between. The germline V gene has CDR1 LGHNA and CDR2 YSLEER. The chain recombines TRBV4-3 with TRBJ2-7; D might be TRBD2 (5 bases). The TCR sequence derives from a female donor with early-stage non-small cell lung cancer. The material was lung tumor tissue, obtained at surgery. The chain's CDR3 is CASSQGFGDEQYF. The CDR3 DNA is TGCGCCAGCAGCCAAGGCTTCGGGGACGAGCAGTACTTC.